The 3 T cell receptor beta chains given below trace back to one sample, sequenced in a study of CD4 T cells in relation to SARS-CoV-2 and coronaviruses. The unexposed donors gave CD4+ T cells in about 2011-2019, prior to COVID-19. Isolation of CD4+ T cells took place after approximately 10 days in culture. Their specific antigens are unknown. TCRdb's table, derived via immunoSEQ multiplex PCR, lists solely in-frame clones and lacks some. The top ten clones hold 9% to 15% of a sample with about 31,000 clones, about 78% of them seen once. The sample taken for sequencing was CD4+ T cells from PBMCs, cultured in vitro. The receptors stem from a human donor in good health.

The chain recombines TRBV2 with TRBJ2-6, with TRBD1 identical over 8 bases. V was pared by 3 bases and J by 2 bases, with 0 bases of the junction left unmatched. In germline, CDR1 is SNHLY, CDR2 FYNNEI. The CDR3 is 15 residues long. The CDR3 region has the DNA TGTGCCAGCAGTGAGACAGGGGCTGGGGCCAACGTCCTGACTTTC. Its protein is CASSETGAGANVLTF.

This clone has only one observation. The chain is built from TRBV4-3 and TRBJ1-3, with D unresolved. The germline gives CDR1 LGHNA, CDR2 YSLEER. The CDR3 extends over 16 amino acids. Trimming pared 0 bases from V and 4 bases from J, leaving 13 bases between. In DNA, the CDR3 is TGCGCCAGCAGCCAAGAGCCTCCAGGTCCCGGAAACACCATATATTTT. Translating gives CASSQEPPGPGNTIYF.

The chain combines TRBV4-2 with TRBJ1-2, with a tentative D call TRBD1 (5 bases). The CDR3 sequence is 15 residues long. CDR1 and CDR2 (germline): LGHNA, YNFKEQ. V lost 6 bases to trimming and J lost 5 bases, with 19 bases between them. The CDR3 DNA is TGTGCCAGCAGGACTGCAGGGTCTTCCCCATATGGCTACACCTTC. It is translated as CASRTAGSSPYGYTF.